The entry below gives a single TCR beta chain sequence along with its context. The entry originates in a study of blood T cell repertoires in COVID-19. About the study: Samples of COVID-19 (acute and convalescent) were obtained from the United States, Italy and Spain. Sources were T cells, B-cell-depleted T cells, or PBMCs; the material itself was cDNA or gDNA.

Authors' analysis steps: Researchers report that nucleated cell counts were estimated from reference gene primer amplification. This table comes from immunoSEQ multiplex PCR, and its TCRdb copy is limited to in-frame clones, with some not included. The V and J calls and clone size were taken over from that table, and D and trimming were inferred from the DNA. This sample has approximately 100,000 clones, with roughly 80% found just once. The V gene end was trimmed by 5 bases and the J gene end by 4 bases; junction bases not matched to a gene: 7. CDR3 length equals 14 residues. The germline gives CDR1 MDHEN, CDR2 SYDVKM.

The receptor comes from a woman aged 80 or over with active or convalescent COVID-19. The chain combines TRBV28 with TRBJ2-5; 7 bases fit TRBD2. What was sequenced was peripheral blood. The DNA for the CDR3 is TGTGCCAGCAGTCCTGGACTAGGCGCAGAGACCCAGTACTTC. It is translated as CASSPGLGAETQYF.